This entry describes one TCR beta chain. Its antigen remains unknown. The record originates from a study of beta chain features in type 1 diabetes. About the study: The patient and healthy donor groups were comparable for age, gender and cell yields.

General study points: Fewer insertions but more deletions were seen at VDJ junctions in type 1 diabetes patients. Shorter TCRB CDR3s, moderately but significantly so, were found in Type 1 diabetes patients in all four CD4+ subsets.

Of the isolated RNA, all was reverse transcribed, and so the sequenced material was expressed TCRB transcripts. The table came from immunoSEQ multiplex PCR; TCRdb's copy has only in-frame clones and leaves some out. The sample yields about 900,000 clones, 15% to 20% seen once. Germline V gives CDR1 SQVTM, CDR2 ANQGSEA. Germline trimming cut 5 bases from V and 4 bases from J; bases unmatched to any gene: 16. CDR3 length equals 16 residues. The specimen was naive CD4+ T cells from blood. This clonotype was obtained from a young woman in good health. The chain links TRBV29-1 to TRBJ1-1, with TRBD1 identical over 7 bases. The CDR3 nucleotides read TGCAGCGTTAGCAGGGGGTACCGGGGCAGGCGCACTGAAGCTTTCTTT. Its translation: CSVSRGYRGRRTEAFF.